These T cell receptor beta chains were read from a single sample in a study of shared clonotypes between healthy human individuals. TCRdb's table, derived via immunoSEQ multiplex PCR, lists solely in-frame clones and lacks some. The sample holds roughly 2.5 million clones; about 92% are singletons and the top ten take around 0.14%. Sample: naive CD4+ T cells sorted from blood. The receptors stem from a man aged 18-30 years in good health. CDR3s include the opening cysteine and the closing phenylalanine or tryptophan. D genes are given only for firm matches. Clone size is stated in some rows and not others, as once, few, many or a class when expanded.

-	TRBV7-8	TRBD1	TRBJ1-2	20	TGTGCCAGCAGCTTAAGAGGGACAGCCGAACTAAAACTTACTTCCTATGGCTACACCTTC	CASSLRGTAELKLTSYGYTF
-	TRBV4-2	TRBD2	TRBJ2-1	17	TGTGCCAGCAGCCAAGAACCTTCTAGCGGGGATTACAATGAGCAGTTCTTC	CASSQEPSSGDYNEQFF
-	TRBV7-9	-	TRBJ2-3	15	TGTGCCAGCAGCTACCTTATGGGCGGCACAGATACGCAGTATTTT	CASSYLMGGTDTQYF
-	TRBV7-9	TRBD2	TRBJ2-1	16	TGTGCCAGCAGCTTAGAAACTAGCGGTCGGTACAATGAGCAGTTCTTC	CASSLETSGRYNEQFF
-	TRBV19	TRBD2	TRBJ2-7	15	TGTGCCAGTAGTATTGGTAGCGGGGCCTCCTACGAGCAGTACTTC	CASSIGSGASYEQYF
-	TRBV19	TRBD2	TRBJ2-1	15	TGTGCCAGTAGTAGGCTAGCGGGAGGCGGCAATGAGCAGTTCTTC	CASSRLAGGGNEQFF
-	TRBV11-2	TRBD1	TRBJ1-1	15	TGTGCCAGCAGTTTGCGGGGGACAGGGCGGACTGAAGCTTTCTTT	CASSLRGTGRTEAFF
-	TRBV2	-	TRBJ1-6	12	TGTGCCAGCAGTGTGGAGAATTCACCCCTCCACTTT	CASSVENSPLHF
-	TRBV5-6	-	TRBJ2-7	13	TGTGCCAGCAGCTTGGCCTGGTCCTACGAGCAGTACTTC	CASSLAWSYEQYF
-	TRBV10-3	-	TRBJ1-2	14	TGTGCCATCAGTGAGTCGCACAGGGAGAATGGCTACACCTTC	CAISESHRENGYTF
once	TRBV10-2	TRBD2	TRBJ2-3	14	TGCGCCAGCAGTGAGCTAGCGGGCCCAGATACGCAGTATTTT	CASSELAGPDTQYF
-	TRBV7-9	TRBD2	TRBJ2-3	14	TGTGCCAGCAGCCTGACTAGCGGGACAGATACGCAGTATTTT	CASSLTSGTDTQYF
-	TRBV7-2	-	TRBJ1-1	13	TGTGCCAGCAGCAACAGCCCGAACACTGAAGCTTTCTTT	CASSNSPNTEAFF
-	TRBV11-2	-	TRBJ2-5	14	TGTGCCAGCAGCCGAACACCCCTCCAAGAGACCCAGTACTTC	CASSRTPLQETQYF
-	TRBV30	TRBD1	TRBJ1-5	13	TGTGCCTGGACAGGGGGCGGGAATCAGCCCCAGCATTTT	CAWTGGGNQPQHF
-	TRBV5-4	-	TRBJ2-5	15	TGTGCCAGCAGCTTGTTGACGGGACGGCAAGAGACCCAGTACTTC	CASSLLTGRQETQYF
once	TRBV27	-	TRBJ2-1	15	TGTGCCAGCAGTCCCAGTATGATTCCATACAATGAGCAGTTCTTC	CASSPSMIPYNEQFF
-	TRBV5-1	-	TRBJ1-1	17	TGCGCCAGCAGCCTGTTCACCCAGACAGGAATAAACACTGAAGCTTTCTTT	CASSLFTQTGINTEAFF
-	TRBV18	-	TRBJ2-7	17	TGTGCCAGCTCTCGGACTACCGGGACAGACCCCTCCTACGAGCAGTACTTC	CASSRTTGTDPSYEQYF
few	TRBV2	-	TRBJ1-5	14	TGTGCCAGCAGTGGCGGCAGGACATTGGAGCCCCAGCATTTT	CASSGGRTLEPQHF
-	TRBV14	-	TRBJ1-1	16	TGTGCCAGCAGCCTAGGACAGTTAATAGTGAACACTGAAGCTTTCTTT	CASSLGQLIVNTEAFF
-	TRBV10-1	-	TRBJ1-1	13	TGCGCCAGCTCGAGGGGCATGAACACTGAAGCTTTCTTT	CASSRGMNTEAFF
-	TRBV18	-	TRBJ1-1	14	TGTGCCAGCTCACCATCAGGATTGAACACTGAAGCTTTCTTT	CASSPSGLNTEAFF
-	TRBV28	TRBD1	TRBJ1-5	15	TGTGCCAGCAGTTCGACAGGGAGGAACAATCAGCCCCAGCATTTT	CASSSTGRNNQPQHF
-	TRBV30	-	TRBJ2-7	13	TGTGCCTGGAGTTCCAGGACTTTCTACGAGCAGTACTTC	CAWSSRTFYEQYF
once	TRBV7-8	TRBD2	TRBJ2-7	16	TGTGCCAGCAGCTTAGTCCGAGGACTAGCGAACTACGAGCAGTACTTC	CASSLVRGLANYEQYF
-	TRBV11-2	TRBD1	TRBJ2-7	14	TGTGCCAGCAGCCTCGCAGGGGGCGAATACGAGCAGTACTTC	CASSLAGGEYEQYF
-	TRBV2	-	TRBJ2-2	13	TGTGCCAGCAGTGAACTAGCAGCCGGGGAGCTGTTTTTT	CASSELAAGELFF
-	TRBV2	TRBD1	TRBJ1-5	15	TGTGCCAGCCAATTAGCAGGGGGCAGGGATCAGCCCCAGCATTTT	CASQLAGGRDQPQHF
-	TRBV9	-	TRBJ2-5	14	TGTGCCAGCAGCGTAGCTTTGAGGTTCGAGACCCAGTACTTC	CASSVALRFETQYF
-	TRBV6-1	-	TRBJ1-1	14	TGTGCCAGCAGCTATGAGAGAGTCAACACTGAAGCTTTCTTT	CASSYERVNTEAFF
-	TRBV7-3	-	TRBJ2-6	20	TGTGCCAGCAGCCGACCGGACCGGGGGGCGCAAAATCCTGGGGCCAACGTCCTGACTTTC	CASSRPDRGAQNPGANVLTF
-	TRBV6-5	TRBD1	TRBJ2-5	15	TGTGCCAGCAGTTACTCGACAGGGGGCCGGGAGACCCAGTACTTC	CASSYSTGGRETQYF
-	TRBV18	TRBD1	TRBJ1-2	15	TGTGCCAGCTCTACCGGAGGGACAGGTGGATATGGCTACACCTTC	CASSTGGTGGYGYTF
-	TRBV27	-	TRBJ1-1	16	TGTGCCAGCAGTCCTCCGGGACAAATGATGAACACTGAAGCTTTCTTT	CASSPPGQMMNTEAFF
-	TRBV5-1	TRBD2	TRBJ2-1	16	TGCGCCAGCAGCAGTAACCCTAGCGGGAGTCAAAATGAGCAGTTCTTC	CASSSNPSGSQNEQFF
-	TRBV7-2	-	TRBJ1-1	16	TGTGCCAGCAGCTTAGGGGTGTTAGTCACAAACACTGAAGCTTTCTTT	CASSLGVLVTNTEAFF
-	TRBV5-6	-	TRBJ1-5	15	TGTGCCAGCAGCTTGCGAGGGATGGGCAATCAGCCCCAGCATTTT	CASSLRGMGNQPQHF
-	TRBV21-1	-	TRBJ2-2	19	TGTGCCAGCAGCAAAGCGCCCCGTGGGGCAGGGTCAAACACCGGGGAGCTGTTTTTT	CASSKAPRGAGSNTGELFF
-	TRBV5-4	-	TRBJ2-7	17	TGTGCCAGCAGCCCGTGTTCCGTGGTACTAGACTTATACGAGCAGTACTTC	CASSPCSVVLDLYEQYF
-	TRBV2	TRBD2	TRBJ2-1	15	TGTGCCAGCAGTGCACTAGCGGGCTCCTACAATGAGCAGTTCTTC	CASSALAGSYNEQFF
-	TRBV6-5	-	TRBJ2-1	14	TGTGCCAGCACGTCGGTACCCTCCTACAATGAGCAGTTCTTC	CASTSVPSYNEQFF